One sample yielded the 20 T cell receptor beta chains listed below, sequenced in a study of shared clonotypes between healthy human individuals. Generated by immunoSEQ multiplex PCR, the TCRdb table keeps only in-frame clones and is missing some. The table lists 600,000 to 800,000 clones, 72% of them singletons, with under 2% in the top ten. The specimen was memory CD4+ T cells sorted from blood. Subset in this sample: CD45RA-negative fraction. The receptor set was obtained from a woman in her 30s in good health.

This clone was counted at least ten times. V usage is TRBV19 and J usage is TRBJ1-5, with a weak D call TRBD1 (5 bases). The V and J ends lost 3 bases and 3 bases respectively, with 12 bases between them. Germline-derived CDR1 and CDR2 are LNHDA and SQIVND (reference sequence). CDR3 length: 15 amino acids. The CDR3 region is CASSIARALNQPQHF. Here the CDR3 DNA reads TGTGCCAGTAGTATTGCCAGGGCACTCAATCAGCCCCAGCATTTT.

The chain recombines TRBV7-2 with TRBJ1-2, with a weak D call TRBD1 (6 bases). The CDR3 consists of 15 residues. Germline CDR1 reads SGHTA; CDR2 reads FQGNSA. Trimming removed 2 bases at V and 2 bases at J, with 12 bases between. The DNA of the CDR3 is TGTGCCAGCAGCTTACCAGGGGAGGCAAACTATGGCTACACCTTC. The encoded protein is CASSLPGEANYGYTF.

This clone was seen once. The genes are TRBV7-9 and TRBJ2-1; 10 positions match TRBD1. Trimming cost V 5 bases and J 0 bases; bases outside gene matches: 10. Germline V CDR1 and CDR2: SEHNR, FQNEAQ (reference sequence). The CDR3 runs to 18 residues. CDR3 loop: CASSAGTGDYVSYNEQFF. The CDR3 DNA is TGTGCCAGCAGCGCCGGGACAGGGGACTATGTCTCCTACAATGAGCAGTTCTTC.

Remarks on this clone: The sample holds other DNA sequences that translate to the same CDR3. The CDR3 reads CASRPGDQPQHF. In DNA, the CDR3 is TGTGCCAGCAGACCCGGGGATCAGCCCCAGCATTTT. The V call is TRBV6-5, the J call TRBJ1-5; D remains ambiguous. Between the trimmed V and J ends, which lost 6 bases and 5 bases, there was a span of 8 bases. Germline loops: CDR1 MNHEY, CDR2 SVGAGI. The CDR3 totals 12 residues.

V and J are TRBV15 and TRBJ2-1; 11 bases align to TRBD2. CDR1 and CDR2 from the germline V gene are LNHNV and YYDKDF (reference sequence). CDR3 length: 15 amino acids. V trimming: 5 bases; J trimming: 4 bases; junction bases outside the gene matches: 4. The CDR3 sequence is CATSVGLAGYNEQFF. The CDR3 coding sequence is TGTGCCACCAGCGTCGGACTAGCGGGTTACAATGAGCAGTTCTTC. Full variable domain (rest looked up from reference TRBV15 and TRBJ2-1): DAMVIQNPRYQVTQFGKPVTLSCSQTLNHNVMYWYQQKSSQAPKLLFHYYDKDFNNEADTPDNFQSRRPNTSFCFLDIRSPGLGDTAMYLCATSVGLAGYNEQFFGPGTRLTVL.

This clone was observed a single time. J is TRBJ2-6 and V is TRBV14; 8 positions agree with TRBD2. This CDR3 has 18 amino acids. Per the germline V gene, CDR1 is SGHDN and CDR2 is FVKESK. The V segment lost 5 bases and the J segment 2 bases; nucleotides outside the gene matches: 11. The CDR3 sequence is CASSSLGTRETGANVLTF. In DNA form, the CDR3 reads TGTGCCAGCAGCTCGTTGGGGACTAGGGAAACTGGGGCCAACGTCCTGACTTTC.

CDR3 loop: CAWSRGARAEAFF. The CDR3 region has the DNA TGTGCCTGGAGTAGGGGGGCGCGGGCTGAAGCTTTCTTT. The V gene is TRBV30, the J gene TRBJ1-1; the D gene is possibly TRBD1 (6 bases). The length of the CDR3 is 13 residues. The germline gives CDR1 GTSNPN, CDR2 SVGIG (reference sequence). V was trimmed by 2 bases and J by 6 bases, leaving 13 bases between them.

As concerns this clone: The same CDR3 also results from other DNA sequences found in this sample. V is TRBV27 and J is TRBJ2-6, with D hard to call. In germline, CDR1 is MNHEY, CDR2 SMNVEV (reference sequence). CDR3 length: 13 residues. V was trimmed by 3 bases and J by 4 bases, leaving 4 bases between them. CDR3 amino acids: CASSFTGANVLTF. CDR3 nucleotides: TGTGCCAGCAGTTTTACCGGGGCCAACGTCCTGACTTTC.

The chain recombines TRBV9 with TRBJ2-2; D uncertain. Trimming pared 4 bases from V and 8 bases from J, leaving 15 bases between. CDR3 size: 14 residues. CDR1 SGDLS and CDR2 YYNGEE come from the germline V gene. CDR3 nucleotide sequence: TGTGCCAGCAGCCCCAGTGTAGGCGGAGGGGAGCTGTTTTTT. As protein: CASSPSVGGGELFF.

This clone has a handful of counts. The V gene is TRBV28, the J gene TRBJ2-5; 7 bases line up with TRBD1. In germline, CDR1 is MDHEN, CDR2 SYDVKM. There are 14 residues in the CDR3. The V segment lost 8 bases and the J segment 4 bases; nucleotides outside the gene matches: 10. The CDR3 region is CASSTGQNRETQYF. The CDR3 coding sequence is TGTGCCAGCTCCACGGGACAGAATCGAGAGACCCAGTACTTC.

This chain joins TRBV28 and TRBJ1-5; 7 bases are a match to TRBD1. The CDR3 has 13 residues. Trimming cost V 7 bases and J 5 bases; bases outside gene matches: 5. The germline V gene encodes CDR1 MDHEN and CDR2 SYDVKM. CDR3 residues: CASTRQGDQPQHF. CDR3 nucleotide sequence: TGTGCCAGCACCCGACAGGGCGATCAGCCCCAGCATTTT.

The chain is built from TRBV10-1 and TRBJ2-3; 8 nucleotides align to TRBD2. The germline V gene has CDR1 WNHNN and CDR2 SYGVQD (reference sequence). V lost 6 bases to trimming and J lost 0 bases; unmatched junction nucleotides: 5. This CDR3 has 15 residues. The DNA for the CDR3 is TGCGCCAGCAGGGCTAGCGGGTCTAGCACAGATACGCAGTATTTT. This gives the protein CASRASGSSTDTQYF.

The V and J genes are TRBV30 and TRBJ1-5; 8 bases are a match to TRBD1. The V gene's germline CDR1 is GTSNPN and CDR2 SVGIG (reference sequence). V lost 1 base and J lost 6; bases outside the gene matches: 11. The CDR3 runs 16 residues. The CDR3 sequence: CAWSAGDRGRSQPQHF. In nucleotides, the CDR3 is TGTGCCTGGAGTGCAGGCGACAGGGGACGTAGTCAGCCCCAGCATTTT.

This clone was counted a single time. This chain joins TRBV13 and TRBJ2-7; D is unresolved. The CDR3 runs 11 residues. CDR1 is PRHDT and CDR2 is FYEKMQ in the germline V gene (reference sequence). Between the trimmed V and J ends, which lost 2 bases and 5 bases, there was a span of 4 bases. The CDR3 DNA reads TGTGCCAGCAGCTTAAGGGACGAGCAGTACTTC. This codes for CASSLRDEQYF.

As to this clone: A read error is possible here, since a much larger clone lies one base away. V is TRBV6-5 and J is TRBJ2-5; 13 nucleotides match TRBD2. The J call is doubtful: the DNA matches TRBJ2-7 better. CDR1 and CDR2 from the germline V gene are MNHEY and SVGAGI. CDR3 length equals 15 residues. CDR3 DNA sequence: TGTGCCAGCAGCGCCGGGACTAGCGGGACCTACGAGCAGTACTTC. Its translation is CASSAGTSGTYEQYF.

This chain uses TRBV10-2 with TRBJ2-1; D unresolved. Between the trimmed V and J ends, which lost 0 bases and 0 bases, there was a span of 9 bases. Germline CDR1 WSHSY, CDR2 SAAADI. This CDR3 is built from 16 residues. CDR3 nucleotide sequence: TGCGCCAGCAGTGAGTCGAGGTGGAGCTCCTACAATGAGCAGTTCTTC. It is translated as CASSESRWSSYNEQFF.

The J gene is TRBJ1-1, the V gene TRBV6-1, with D unresolved. Germline assignment: CDR1 MNHNS and CDR2 SASEGT. The CDR3 covers 14 residues. Trimming cost V 7 bases and J 1 base, with 13 bases left between them. The CDR3 DNA follows: TGTGCCAGCACGAGAGACTCTTCGAACACTGAAGCTTTCTTT. As protein: CASTRDSSNTEAFF.

The genes are TRBV18 and TRBJ2-7; D perhaps matches TRBD1 (5 bases). The CDR3 has 16 amino acids. Germline V gene sequence: CDR1 KGHSH, CDR2 LQKENI. The V gene lost 3 bases and the J gene lost 0 bases, with 15 bases spanning the gap. DNA of the CDR3: TGTGCCAGCTCACCCCGTAAGGGGCGGCCCTCCTACGAGCAGTACTTC. Encoded protein: CASSPRKGRPSYEQYF.

This chain uses TRBV11-2 with TRBJ1-1, with a possible D match to TRBD1 (6 bases). Germline lookup yields CDR1 SGHAT and CDR2 FQNNGV. The V end was cut by 5 bases, the J end by 4 bases, with 14 bases between. The CDR3 length is 14 residues. The CDR3: CASSAPPRGTEAFF. CDR3 bases: TGTGCCAGCAGCGCACCTCCCAGGGGCACTGAAGCTTTCTTT.

V usage is TRBV12-5 and J usage is TRBJ2-3; a weak D match, TRBD1 (7 bases). Trimming removed 7 bases at V and 5 bases at J, with 16 bases between. The CDR3 has 14 residues. Germline assignment: CDR1 LGHNT and CDR2 FRNRAP. CDR3 DNA: TGTGCTAGTGCCCTCAGGGGGGTACTAGATACGCAGTATTTT. Residues: CASALRGVLDTQYF.